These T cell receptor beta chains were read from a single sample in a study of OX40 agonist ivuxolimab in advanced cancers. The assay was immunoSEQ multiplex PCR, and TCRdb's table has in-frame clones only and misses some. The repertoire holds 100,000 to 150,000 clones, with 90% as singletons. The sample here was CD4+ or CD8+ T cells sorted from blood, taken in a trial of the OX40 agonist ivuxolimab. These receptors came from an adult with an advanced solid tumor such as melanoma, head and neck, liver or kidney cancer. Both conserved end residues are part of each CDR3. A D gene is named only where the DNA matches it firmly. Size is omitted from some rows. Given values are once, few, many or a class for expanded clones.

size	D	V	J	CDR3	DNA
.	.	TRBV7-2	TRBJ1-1	CASSLDIRAVNTEAFF	TGTGCCAGCAGCTTAGACATACGGGCGGTGAACACTGAAGCTTTCTTT
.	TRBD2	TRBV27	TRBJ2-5	CASSFAPTALAGGETQYF	TGTGCCAGCAGTTTCGCCCCTACGGCACTGGCGGGGGGGGAGACCCAGTACTTC
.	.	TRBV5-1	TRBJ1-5	CASSLDGVSNQPQHF	TGCGCCAGCAGCTTGGATGGGGTAAGCAATCAGCCCCAGCATTTT
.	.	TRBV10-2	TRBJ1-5	CASTQGNQPQHF	TGCGCCAGCACTCAGGGAAATCAGCCCCAGCATTTT
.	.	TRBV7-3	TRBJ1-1	CASSPGGGTEAFF	TGTGCCAGCAGCCCCGGCGGGGGCACTGAAGCTTTCTTT
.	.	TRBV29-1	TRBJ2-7	CSVEGLTYEQYF	TGCAGCGTTGAGGGACTTACCTACGAGCAGTACTTC
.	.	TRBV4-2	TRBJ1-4	CASSQGGGNEKLFF	TGTGCCAGCAGCCAAGGAGGAGGGAATGAAAAACTGTTTTTT
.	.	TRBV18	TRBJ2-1	CASSLGGGSVYNEQFF	TGTGCCAGCTCACTCGGAGGGGGCTCTGTATACAATGAGCAGTTCTTC
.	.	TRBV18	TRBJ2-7	CASSPPSISSYEQYF	TGTGCCAGCTCACCACCCTCCATAAGCTCCTACGAGCAGTACTTC
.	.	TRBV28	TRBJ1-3	CASNLSGPGWNTIYF	TGTGCCAGCAATTTATCGGGGCCAGGGTGGAACACCATATATTTT
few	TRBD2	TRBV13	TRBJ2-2	CASTPLGSGSGELFF	TGTGCCAGCACCCCGTTAGGTAGCGGGAGTGGGGAGCTGTTTTTT
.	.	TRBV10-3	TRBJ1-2	CAISDGYGYTF	TGTGCCATCAGTGACGGCTATGGCTACACCTTC
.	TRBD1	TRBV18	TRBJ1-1	CASSPVTGDVAFF	TGTGCCAGCTCACCAGTTACAGGGGATGTAGCTTTCTTT
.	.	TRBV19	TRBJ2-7	CASSPGQSNSYEQYF	TGTGCCAGTAGTCCTGGACAGAGTAACTCCTACGAGCAGTACTTC
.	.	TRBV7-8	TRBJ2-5	CASRLQEVTRETQYF	TGTGCCAGCAGACTCCAGGAGGTAACCCGGGAGACCCAGTACTTC
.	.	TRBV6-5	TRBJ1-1	CASSSGGRVGTEAFF	TGTGCCAGCAGTTCGGGTGGCAGGGTGGGTACTGAAGCTTTCTTT
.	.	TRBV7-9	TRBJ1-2	CASSLSLIYGYTF	TGTGCCAGCAGCTTAAGCCTGATTTATGGCTACACCTTC
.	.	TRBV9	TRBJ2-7	CASSVASDLYEQYF	TGTGCCAGCAGCGTAGCTAGCGACCTCTACGAGCAGTACTTC
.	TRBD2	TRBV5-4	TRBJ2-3	CASSLPLSRGGTDTQYF	TGTGCCAGCAGCTTGCCACTAAGTCGGGGAGGGACAGATACGCAGTATTTT
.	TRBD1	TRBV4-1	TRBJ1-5	CASSQEGGDRVSGQPQHF	TGCGCCAGCAGCCAAGAAGGGGGGGACAGGGTTTCGGGTCAGCCCCAGCATTTT
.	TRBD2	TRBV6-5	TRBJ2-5	CASMKRPGGGETQYF	TGTGCCAGCATGAAAAGGCCGGGGGGAGGAGAGACCCAGTACTTC
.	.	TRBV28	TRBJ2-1	CASRGTLNFNEQFF	TGTGCCAGCAGGGGGACGCTGAATTTCAATGAGCAGTTCTTC
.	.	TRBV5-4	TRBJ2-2	CASSLGGGLNTGELFF	TGTGCCAGCAGCCTGGGGGGCGGACTGAACACCGGGGAGCTGTTTTTT
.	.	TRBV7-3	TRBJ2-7	CASSPKTGYEQYF	TGTGCCAGCAGCCCAAAAACAGGGTACGAGCAGTACTTC
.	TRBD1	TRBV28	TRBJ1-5	CASSLETGVNQPQHF	TGTGCCAGCAGTTTAGAGACAGGGGTGAATCAGCCCCAGCATTTT
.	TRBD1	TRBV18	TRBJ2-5	CASSPDRGTGGRETQYF	TGTGCCAGCTCACCCGATCGAGGGACAGGGGGCCGAGAGACCCAGTACTTC
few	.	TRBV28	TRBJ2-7	CASSHRDGLGNF	TGTGCCAGCAGCCACCGCGACGGGCTGGGGAACTTC
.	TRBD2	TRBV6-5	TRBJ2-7	CASREPGLAFYEQYF	TGTGCCAGCAGGGAGCCCGGACTAGCGTTCTACGAGCAGTACTTC
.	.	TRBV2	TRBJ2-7	CASSELVAALVDEQYF	TGTGCCAGCAGTGAACTCGTGGCAGCGCTTGTCGACGAGCAGTACTTC
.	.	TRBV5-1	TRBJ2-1	CASSPVPPQGNEQFF	TGCGCCAGCAGCCCTGTTCCTCCCCAGGGCAATGAGCAGTTCTTC
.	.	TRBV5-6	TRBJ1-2	CASSLSGQGRGYTF	TGTGCCAGCAGCTTGTCAGGGCAGGGGCGAGGCTACACCTTC
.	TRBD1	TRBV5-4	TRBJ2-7	CASSLERGPGYEQYF	TGTGCCAGCAGCTTGGAGAGGGGGCCAGGTTACGAGCAGTACTTC
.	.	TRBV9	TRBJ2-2	CASSPSGQPTNTGELFF	TGTGCCAGCAGCCCGTCGGGACAACCTACGAACACCGGGGAGCTGTTTTTT
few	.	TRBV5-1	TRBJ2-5	CASRRNRKETQYF	TGCGCCAGCAGGAGGAACAGAAAAGAGACCCAGTACTTC
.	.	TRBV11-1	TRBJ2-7	CASSLGLGIYEQYF	TGTGCCAGCAGCCTTGGTCTGGGAATCTACGAGCAGTACTTC
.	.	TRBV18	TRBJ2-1	CASSLKPYNEQFF	TGTGCCAGCTCACTCAAACCCTACAATGAGCAGTTCTTC
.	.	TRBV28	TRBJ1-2	CASSRTWEYGYTF	TGTGCCAGCAGTCGCACATGGGAGTATGGCTACACCTTC
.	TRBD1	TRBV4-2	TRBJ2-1	CASSLAGTGAGSYNEQFF	TGTGCCAGCAGCCTGGCCGGGACAGGGGCCGGCTCCTACAATGAGCAGTTCTTC
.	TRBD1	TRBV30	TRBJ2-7	CAWSVPDRGIYEQYF	TGTGCCTGGAGTGTACCTGACAGGGGGATCTACGAGCAGTACTTC
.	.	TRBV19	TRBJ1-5	CATSLQGNQPQHF	TGTGCCACTTCCTTGCAGGGAAATCAGCCCCAGCATTTT
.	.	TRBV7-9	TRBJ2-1	CASSVIASPNEQFF	TGTGCCAGCAGCGTTATAGCTTCCCCCAATGAGCAGTTCTTC
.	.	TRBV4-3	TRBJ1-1	CASSRDRNTEAFF	TGCGCCAGCAGCCGCGACCGGAACACTGAAGCTTTCTTT
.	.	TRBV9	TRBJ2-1	CASSVGGRGSSYNEQFF	TGTGCCAGCAGCGTAGGAGGGCGGGGAAGCTCCTACAATGAGCAGTTCTTC
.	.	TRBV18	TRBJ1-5	CASSPGTTGLNQPQHF	TGTGCCAGCTCACCGGGAACTACAGGCCTCAATCAGCCCCAGCATTTT
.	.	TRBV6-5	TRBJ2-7	CASSYSRTHASYEQYF	TGTGCCAGCAGTTACTCGAGGACACATGCGAGCTACGAGCAGTACTTC
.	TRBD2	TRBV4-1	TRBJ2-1	CASRLGSSGVYNEQFF	TGCGCCAGCAGACTTGGGAGTAGCGGGGTTTACAATGAGCAGTTCTTC
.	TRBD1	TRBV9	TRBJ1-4	CASSTGGADEKLFF	TGTGCCAGCAGTACAGGGGGCGCCGATGAAAAACTGTTTTTT
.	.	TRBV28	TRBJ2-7	CASSLSPVLYEQYF	TGTGCCAGCAGTTTATCCCCCGTTTTGTACGAGCAGTACTTC
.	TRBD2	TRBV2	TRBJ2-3	CASSGTSGNRRDTQYF	TGTGCCAGCAGTGGGACTAGCGGGAATCGTCGAGATACGCAGTATTTT